This is a list of T cell receptor beta chains from one sample in a study of blood T cells in healthy people across ages. From the 5' RACE reads, TCRdb called clonotypes with MiXCR, one entry per CDR3 protein. The sample includes 800,000 to 900,000 distinct CDR3 sequences, less than 80% seen only once; the top ten take about 27%. The sequencing input was blood. The receptors derive from a man younger than 40 in good health. Each CDR3 is given with its conserved first and last residue. A D gene is named only where the DNA matches it firmly. Not all rows give a size; the values are once, few, many and, for expanded clones, a class.

j_gene,v_gene,abundance,d_gene,CDR3aa
TRBJ2-1,TRBV7-9,.,TRBD1,CASSLLSGQGFNEQFF
TRBJ1-2,TRBV4-3,few,.,CASSQELFNYGYTF
TRBJ2-7,TRBV7-9,.,.,CARGTGGQYNEQYF
TRBJ1-6,TRBV4-3,.,.,CASSQLRQDSPLHF
.,TRBV9,.,TRBD2,CASSAGLARQYEQYF
TRBJ2-1,TRBV15,few,TRBD2,CATSSYGRGGSSYNEQFF
TRBJ2-7,TRBV7-2,.,TRBD1,CVSTRTGYEQYF
TRBJ2-7,TRBV7-6,.,TRBD1,CASSLGTGRSYEQYF
TRBJ1-5,TRBV4-2,.,.,CASSQEQTGPSNQPQHF
TRBJ1-5,TRBV12-3/TRBV12-4,.,.,CASSRNGQVSNQPQHF
TRBJ2-3,TRBV9,.,.,CASSAYRSTDTQYF
TRBJ2-7,TRBV21-1,.,.,CASSTDCDEQYF
TRBJ2-3,TRBV7-7,.,.,CASSPTATDTQYF
TRBJ2-6,TRBV7-2,.,.,CASGVPGANVLTF
TRBJ1-6,TRBV20-1,.,.,CSARRDIDSYNSPLHF
TRBJ2-3,TRBV20-1,.,.,CSGMSEDTQYF
TRBJ2-7,TRBV3-1,.,.,CASSQWDISNYEEQYF
.,TRBV5-1,.,.,CASSFSGKTGYEQYF
TRBJ2-3,TRBV20-1,few,TRBD1,CSASGTGGTDTQYF
TRBJ2-1,TRBV4-2,few,.,CASSQAATANNEQFF
TRBJ1-4,TRBV7-2,.,.,CASSLVSGGVGEKLFF
TRBJ1-5,TRBV2,.,.,CAGGYSNQPQHF
TRBJ2-1,TRBV14,few,.,CASSQFPDNEQFF
TRBJ2-3,TRBV7-2,.,TRBD2,CASSLEGLAVYTQYF
TRBJ1-4,TRBV6-2/TRBV6-3,.,TRBD1,CASSLGQTEKLFF
TRBJ1-2,TRBV6-2/TRBV6-3,.,.,CASSSISYGYTF
.,TRBV6-6,.,TRBD1,CASSYSRGQGSYEQYF
TRBJ2-7,TRBV9,.,.,CASSFAGGLRSYEQYF
TRBJ2-1,TRBV29-1,few,TRBD1,CSVDREGPYNEQFF
TRBJ2-7,TRBV12-5,.,.,CASGPSRNEQYF
TRBJ2-7,TRBV11-2,.,.,CASSLKGGYF
TRBJ1-2,TRBV27,.,.,CASSLGGRGARNYGYTF
TRBJ2-1,TRBV15,.,TRBD2,CATSRGLAGMYNEQFF
TRBJ1-5,TRBV9,.,.,CASSVDGRQVPQHF
TRBJ2-1,TRBV6-2/TRBV6-3,few,TRBD2,CASSPAARASGAENEQFF
TRBJ1-6,TRBV7-9,many,.,CASSPQGNSPLHF